These 12 T cell receptor beta chains were all obtained from the same sample, sequenced in a study of PD-1 blockade in mismatch repair-deficient tumors. Method: immunoSEQ multiplex PCR; TCRdb's copy keeps in-frame clones and lacks some. The table includes 120,000 or so clones, about 85% detected once. Sample: peripheral blood, taken 44 weeks after starting pembrolizumab. These receptor sequences come from an adult with mismatch repair-deficient cancer.

The CDR3: CAWSLSTGTEAFF. The CDR3 coding sequence is TGTGCCTGGAGTTTATCGACAGGGACTGAAGCTTTCTTT. J is TRBJ1-1 and V is TRBV30, with TRBD1 identical over 7 bases. V lost 2 bases to trimming and J lost 5 bases; unmatched junction nucleotides: 5. In germline, CDR1 is GTSNPN, CDR2 SVGIG (reference sequence). This CDR3 is built from 13 residues.

This chain joins TRBV19 and TRBJ2-1; 7 bases agree with TRBD2. This CDR3 is built from 15 residues. Per the germline V gene, CDR1 is LNHDA and CDR2 is SQIVND (reference sequence). J gave up 5 bases and V 6 bases, and 10 bases lay outside the gene matches. CDR3 nucleotides: TGTGCCAGTAGCTGGGGGGGAGGTTCAGACAATGAGCAGTTCTTC. It translates to CASSWGGGSDNEQFF.

The genes are TRBV5-1 and TRBJ2-5, with no clear D. V gave up 4 bases and J gave up 5 bases, with 6 bases separating them. The germline CDR1 and CDR2 sequences are SGHRS and YFSETQ. The CDR3 totals 11 residues. As DNA, the CDR3 is TGCGCCAGCAGCGAATGGGAGACCCAGTACTTC. Its protein product is CASSEWETQYF.

There are a few counts of this clone. The chain recombines TRBV14 with TRBJ1-5, with D unresolved. Trimming left V 1 base short and J 9 bases short, with 10 bases between. The V gene's germline CDR1 is SGHDN and CDR2 FVKESK. The CDR3 has 13 amino acids. The CDR3 bases are TGTGCCAGCAGCCAAGGATCCGGGCTGCCCCAGCATTTT. As protein: CASSQGSGLPQHF.

The V and J genes are TRBV4-2 and TRBJ2-7; 14 bases are a match to TRBD2. After removal of 6 bases from V and 0 bases from J, the junction contained 10 bases not matched to a gene. Germline V lookup: CDR1 LGHNA, CDR2 YNFKEQ. The CDR3 sequence is 18 residues long. The CDR3 nucleotides are TGTGCCAGCAGTGAGAGGACTAGCGGGAGGCCGAGCTCCTACGAGCAGTACTTC. Amino acids: CASSERTSGRPSSYEQYF.

This chain links TRBV18 with TRBJ2-7; 10 bases are a match to TRBD2. Germline trimming cut 2 bases from V and 3 bases from J; bases unmatched to any gene: 7. This CDR3 region has 16 residues. Germline V lookup: CDR1 KGHSH, CDR2 LQKENI. CDR3 coding DNA: TGTGCCAGCTCACCAGAACCGGGACTAGCGTTCTACGAGCAGTACTTC. Its protein product is CASSPEPGLAFYEQYF.

This chain links TRBV2 with TRBJ2-4, with D uncertain. Deletions cut 4 bases from V and 3 bases from J, with 10 bases between. CDR1 is SNHLY, CDR2 FYNNEI, per germline. CDR3 length: 14 residues. CDR3 DNA: TGTGCCAGCAGTGGTGGCGTAAGCAAAAACATTCAGTACTTC. Its protein product is CASSGGVSKNIQYF.

The chain links TRBV6-5 to TRBJ2-5; D tentatively fits TRBD1 or TRBD2 (5 bases each). V lost 6 bases to trimming and J lost 12 bases, with 14 bases between them. The germline V gene encodes CDR1 MNHEY and CDR2 SVGAGI. CDR3 size: 11 residues. CDR3 sequence reads: CASRDGQGEYF. DNA for the CDR3: TGTGCCAGCAGGGACGGCCAGGGAGAGTACTTC.

This sequence joins TRBV11-2 and TRBJ2-3, with no clear D. V gave up 2 bases and J gave up 6 bases, with 3 bases separating them. CDR3 size: 11 residues. Looked up from germline, CDR1 is SGHAT and CDR2 is FQNNGV. In nucleotides, the CDR3 is TGTGCCAGCAGCTTAATTGATACGCAGTATTTT. Translation: CASSLIDTQYF.

The chain joins TRBV4-3 to TRBJ2-3, with D possibly matching TRBD2 (5 bases). The CDR3 contains 16 residues. V lost 4 bases and J 0 bases, leaving 14 bases between the germline ends. Germline V gene sequence: CDR1 LGHNA, CDR2 YSLEER. The CDR3 coding sequence is TGCGCCAGCAGCCGGAACCAGGCTAGCAGCACAGATACGCAGTATTTT. This translates into CASSRNQASSTDTQYF.

The V call is TRBV28, the J call TRBJ2-2; TRBD1 is a possible D gene (7 bases). This CDR3 comprises 13 residues. Per germline, CDR1 MDHEN and CDR2 SYDVKM. The V and J ends lost 6 bases and 6 bases respectively, with 11 bases between them. The CDR3 DNA follows: TGTGCCAGCAGCAGCAGGGGGGCCGGGGAGCTGTTTTTT. Its protein is CASSSRGAGELFF.

There are a few counts of this clone. The chain carries TRBV15 and TRBJ2-7; TRBD2 aligns across 8 bases. The CDR3 contains 17 residues. V trimming: 0 bases; J trimming: 2 bases; junction bases outside the gene matches: 9. Germline CDR1 is LNHNV and CDR2 is YYDKDF (reference sequence). The CDR3: CATSRDLRAAGAYEQYF. CDR3 in DNA: TGTGCCACCAGCAGAGATCTCCGGGCAGCGGGAGCCTACGAGCAGTACTTC. Drawing the rest from reference TRBV15 and TRBJ2-7, the complete variable domain is DAMVIQNPRYQVTQFGKPVTLSCSQTLNHNVMYWYQQKSSQAPKLLFHYYDKDFNNEADTPDNFQSRRPNTSFCFLDIRSPGLGDTAMYLCATSRDLRAAGAYEQYFGPGTRLTVT.